This T cell receptor (beta chain) emerged from a study of OX40 agonist ivuxolimab in advanced cancers. About the study: Among those enrolled, mean age was roughly 62 years (range about 23 to 79) and 75% to 90% were male. Eligibility admitted prior anti-PD-1, anti-PD-L1 or anti-CTLA-4 therapy; 35% to 40% had some.

Generated by immunoSEQ multiplex PCR, the TCRdb table keeps only in-frame clones and is missing some. Of approximately 74,000 clones in the sample, about 89% were seen once. Trimming removed 0 bases from V and 2 bases from J, with 11 bases in between. Germline V gives CDR1 MNHNY, CDR2 SVGAGI (reference sequence). This CDR3 is built from 15 residues. This TCR was recovered from an adult with an advanced solid tumor such as melanoma, head and neck, liver or kidney cancer. The J gene is TRBJ2-7, the V gene TRBV6-6; tentative D call: TRBD2 (6 bases). Here the sequenced sample was CD4+ or CD8+ T cells sorted from blood, taken in a trial of the OX40 agonist ivuxolimab. CDR3 sequence reads: CASSYSLGGPYEQYF. The CDR3 DNA is TGTGCCAGCAGTTACTCGTTGGGGGGACCCTACGAGCAGTACTTC.